This T cell receptor (beta chain) was retrieved from a study of T-cell reconstitution after alpha-beta-depleted transplantation in children. The V gene lost 4 bases and the J gene lost 3 bases, with 16 bases spanning the gap. Germline assignment: CDR1 SEHNR and CDR2 FQNEAQ (reference sequence). The CDR3 has 15 residues. This clonotype has a count of ten or more. Unique molecular identifiers were used in preparing the TCRbeta library. MiXCR, applied by TCRdb to the PCR reads, yields one record per CDR3 protein. The profile shows hundreds of thousands of distinct CDR3 sequences, less than 20% of them singletons.

The receptor's source is a male patient aged 10 to 17 who had a stem cell transplant for acute lymphoblastic leukemia, so the T cells may come from the graft donor. This rearrangement joins TRBV7-9 to TRBJ2-7, with D perhaps TRBD2 (5 bases). The specimen comprised PBMCs, mostly from graft donor cells, sampled 360 days after TCRalphabeta/CD19-depleted stem cell transplant. CDR3 protein: CASSSGPRAVYEQYF. CDR3 nucleotide sequence: TGTGCCAGCAGCTCTGGCCCGAGGGCTGTCTACGAGCAGTACTTC.